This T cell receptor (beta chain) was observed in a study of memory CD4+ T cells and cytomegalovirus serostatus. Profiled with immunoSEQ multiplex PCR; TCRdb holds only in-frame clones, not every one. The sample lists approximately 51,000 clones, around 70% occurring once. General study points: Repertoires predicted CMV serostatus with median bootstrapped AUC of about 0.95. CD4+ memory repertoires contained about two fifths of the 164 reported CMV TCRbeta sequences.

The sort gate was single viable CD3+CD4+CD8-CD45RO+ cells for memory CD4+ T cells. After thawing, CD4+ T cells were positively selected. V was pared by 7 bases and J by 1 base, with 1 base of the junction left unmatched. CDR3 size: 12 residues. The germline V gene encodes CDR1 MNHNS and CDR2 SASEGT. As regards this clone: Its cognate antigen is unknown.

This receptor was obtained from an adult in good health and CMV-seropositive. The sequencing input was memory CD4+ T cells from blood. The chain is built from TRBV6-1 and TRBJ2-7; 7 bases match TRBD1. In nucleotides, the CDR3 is TGTGCCAGCAAGACAGGGTCCTACGAGCAGTACTTC. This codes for CASKTGSYEQYF.